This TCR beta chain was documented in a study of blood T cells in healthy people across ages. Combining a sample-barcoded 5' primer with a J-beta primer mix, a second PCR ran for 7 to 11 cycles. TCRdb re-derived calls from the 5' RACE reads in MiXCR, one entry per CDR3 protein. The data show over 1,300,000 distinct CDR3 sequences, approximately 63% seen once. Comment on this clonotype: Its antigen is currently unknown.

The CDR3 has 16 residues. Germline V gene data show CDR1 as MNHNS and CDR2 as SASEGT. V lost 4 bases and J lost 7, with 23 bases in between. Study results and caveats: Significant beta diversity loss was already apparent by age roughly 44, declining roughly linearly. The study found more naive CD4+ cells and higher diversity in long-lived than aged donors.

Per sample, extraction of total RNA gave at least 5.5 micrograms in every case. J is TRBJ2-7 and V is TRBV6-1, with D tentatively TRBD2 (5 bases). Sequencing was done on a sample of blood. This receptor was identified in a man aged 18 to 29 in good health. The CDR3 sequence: CASSAPLAGGKREQYF. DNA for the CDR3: TGTGCCAGCAGTGCCCCGTTGGCGGGTGGAAAGAGAGAGCAGTACTTC.